The sequence of this TCR beta chain was determined in a study of blood T cells in healthy people across ages. Study findings and constraints: As naive T cell percentage varied, TCR beta diversity correlated strongly with it.

A sample-barcoded 5' primer and a J-beta primer mix were used in a second PCR of roughly 7 to 11 cycles. Each cDNA molecule was tagged by a template-switch adaptor with 12 random nucleotides. Via MiXCR, TCRdb re-called the 5' RACE reads, giving one row per CDR3 protein. The data contain some 640,000 distinct CDR3 sequences, about half of them singletons. Turning to this clonotype: The antigen is not known.

This CDR3 has 19 amino acids. Per the germline V gene, CDR1 is LGHNA and CDR2 is YSLEER. V dropped 3 bases and J dropped 3; count of bases not matched to a gene: 17. There were at least 5.5 micrograms of total RNA extracted from every sample. The chain employs TRBV4-3 and TRBJ2-4; 7 bases line up with TRBD1. The material sequenced was blood. This receptor was obtained from an older woman in good health. The CDR3 DNA sequence: TGCGCCAGCAGCCAGGCGCCCGTGAGCAGGGGGTGGGACAAAAACATTCAGTACTTC. As protein: CASSQAPVSRGWDKNIQYF.